What follows are 17 T cell receptor beta chains derived from one specimen sequenced in a study of CD8 T cells in ankylosing spondylitis. These receptors' antigens are unknown. TCRdb re-analysed the 5' RACE reads in MiXCR, keeping a single row per CDR3 protein. The sample gives around 140,000 distinct CDR3 sequences, 17% of which show up once; roughly a third is in the top ten. General study results and limits: Ankylosing spondylitis blood appeared to be characterized by a TCR beta motif of under 10 highly homologous variants.

Sequencing was performed on blood, either unsorted or a sorted T cell fraction (not recorded which). The receptors were sampled from a male donor with ankylosing spondylitis.

This chain connects TRBV3-1 to TRBJ1-1; D remains unclear. The CDR3 length is 13 residues. The V gene lost 4 bases and the J gene lost 1 base, with 7 bases spanning the gap. Germline V gene data show CDR1 as LGHDT and CDR2 as YNNKEL (reference sequence). The CDR3 region is CASSPFRNTEAFF. In nucleotides, the CDR3 is TGTGCCAGCAGCCCCTTCCGGAACACTGAAGCTTTCTTT.

This clonotype turned up a few times. The chain has TRBV14 and TRBJ1-6, with D possibly matching TRBD1 (5 bases). Per germline, CDR1 SGHDN and CDR2 FVKESK. The CDR3 has 21 residues. The germline V and J ends were trimmed by 2 bases and 6 bases, with 29 bases remaining between them. The CDR3 DNA follows: TGTGCCAGCAGCCAAAAGGGGACTTTTTACGGGAGAGCGACTGTTAATTCACCCCTCCACTTT. This translates into CASSQKGTFYGRATVNSPLHF.

This chain connects TRBV5-1 to TRBJ2-7; 9 nucleotides match TRBD2. Germline V gene lookup returns CDR1 SGHRS and CDR2 YFSETQ. The J segment lost 2 bases and the V segment lost 6 bases, leaving 6 bases of the junction unmatched. There are 14 residues in the CDR3. The CDR3 protein is CASNELAGTYEQYF. CDR3 sequence (DNA): TGCGCCAGCAACGAGCTAGCGGGGACCTACGAGCAGTACTTC. Together with reference TRBV5-1 and TRBJ2-7, the CDR3 gives the full variable domain: KAGVTQTPRYLIKTRGQQVTLSCSPISGHRSVSWYQQTPGQGLQFLFEYFSETQRNKGNFPGRFSGRQFSNSRSEMNVSTLELGDSALYLCASNELAGTYEQYFGPGTRLTVT.

This clonotype showed up just a few times. This CDR3 reads CASSFSGNTEAFF. The DNA for the CDR3 is TGTGCCAGCAGTTTCTCGGGGAACACTGAAGCTTTCTTT. This rearrangement joins TRBV12-3 or TRBV12-4 to TRBJ1-1; D is uncertain. The CDR3 spans 13 residues. V was trimmed by 3 bases and J by 1 base, leaving 6 bases between them.

The J gene is TRBJ1-4, the V gene TRBV7-9; possibly TRBD1 for D (5 bases). CDR3 size: 16 residues. Trimming took off 5 bases at V and 3 bases at J, with 16 bases between the two ends. Germline lookup yields CDR1 SEHNR and CDR2 FQNEAQ (reference sequence). CDR3 in amino acids: CASSGAGEAPNEKLFF. The DNA of the CDR3 is TGTGCCAGCAGCGGGGCGGGTGAAGCGCCTAATGAAAAACTGTTTTTT. Looking up the rest from reference TRBV7-9 and TRBJ1-4 gives the full variable domain: DTGVSQNPRHKITKRGQNVTFRCDPISEHNRLYWYRQTLGQGPEFLTYFQNEAQLEKSRLLSDRFSAERPKGSFSTLEIQRTEQGDSAMYLCASSGAGEAPNEKLFFGSGTQLSVL.

This chain joins TRBV6-2 or TRBV6-3 and TRBJ2-1; perhaps TRBD2 as D (7 bases). CDR3 length: 13 residues. Trimming pared 8 bases from V and 9 bases from J, leaving 17 bases between. CDR1 MNHEY and CDR2 SVGEGT come from the germline V gene. The CDR3 DNA reads as TGTGCCAGCTTGGGGGGGGGCGGGCGTGAGCAGTTCTTC. As protein: CASLGGGGREQFF.

The chain couples TRBV7-3 to TRBJ2-3; the match to TRBD2 covers 9 bases. CDR3 length equals 18 residues. J gave up 1 base and V 2 bases, and 10 bases lay outside the gene matches. Germline CDR1 and CDR2: SGHTA and FQGTGA. The CDR3 region is CASSLGLGTSIRTDTQYF. The CDR3, as DNA: TGTGCCAGCAGCTTAGGGTTGGGGACTAGCATTCGCACAGATACGCAGTATTTT. Combining the CDR3 with reference TRBV7-3 and TRBJ2-3 gives the whole variable domain GAGVSQTPSNKVTEKGKYVELRCDPISGHTALYWYRQSLGQGPEFLIYFQGTGAADDSGLPNDRFFAVRPEGSVSTLKIQRTERGDSAVYLCASSLGLGTSIRTDTQYFGPGTRLTVL.

The chain links TRBV24-1 to TRBJ2-1; TRBD1 agrees at 7 bases. Germline V lookup: CDR1 KGHDR, CDR2 SFDVKD. The CDR3 is 16 residues long. V trimming: 3 bases; J trimming: 4 bases; junction bases outside the gene matches: 8. Here the CDR3 reads CATSDKETGRYNEQFF. CDR3 sequence (DNA): TGTGCCACCAGTGATAAGGAGACAGGGCGATACAATGAGCAGTTCTTC.

This clonotype was picked up a small number of times. The chain has TRBV28 and TRBJ1-6, with 10 bases aligning to TRBD1. Germline V gene sequence: CDR1 MDHEN, CDR2 SYDVKM. The CDR3 is 18 amino acids. The V gene end was trimmed by 3 bases and the J gene end by 10 bases; junction bases not matched to a gene: 15. CDR3 DNA: TGTGCCAGCAGTTTCTGGACAGGGGGAGTTTTAGGGCCGTCACCCCTCCACTTT. Residues: CASSFWTGGVLGPSPLHF.

The rearrangement uses TRBV12-3 or TRBV12-4 and TRBJ1-1, with 7 bases fitting TRBD1. The CDR3 spans 12 residues. The ends lost 5 bases at V and 7 bases at J; junction bases unmatched: 4. CDR3 in amino acids: CASSAGTVEAFF. CDR3 nucleotides: TGTGCCAGCAGTGCCGGGACAGTTGAAGCTTTCTTT.

This clonotype occurred many times. The genes are TRBV5-1 and TRBJ2-7; the match to TRBD1 covers 9 bases. Germline V gene sequence: CDR1 SGHRS, CDR2 YFSETQ. The CDR3 consists of 15 residues. Trimming cost V 3 bases and J 2 bases; bases outside gene matches: 6. The CDR3: CASSSRGTGTYEQYF. The CDR3 bases are TGCGCCAGCAGCTCACGCGGGACAGGGACCTACGAGCAGTACTTC.

V and J are TRBV11-3 and TRBJ2-3, with TRBD2 matching over 7 bases. The CDR3 covers 17 residues. Trimming cost V 1 base and J 5 bases; bases outside gene matches: 12. Per germline, CDR1 SGHNT and CDR2 YENEEA. This CDR3 reads CASSLGEADGGGDTQYF. The CDR3 nucleotides are TGTGCCAGCAGCTTAGGTGAAGCCGACGGCGGGGGAGATACGCAGTATTTT.

This clonotype was seen more than once but under ten times. This CDR3 reads CASSPGGLNTGELFF. CDR3 sequence (DNA): TGTGCCAGTAGTCCAGGGGGTTTGAACACCGGGGAGCTGTTTTTT. This chain connects TRBV19 to TRBJ2-2; 7 nucleotides line up with TRBD1. This CDR3 has 15 amino acids. With V trimmed by 5 bases and J by 1 base, 4 bases remained unmatched. CDR1 LNHDA and CDR2 SQIVND come from the germline V gene (reference sequence).

The gene calls are TRBV5-6 and TRBJ2-2, with D unresolved. CDR3 length: 13 residues. The germline V gene encodes CDR1 SGHDT and CDR2 YYEEEE. Trimming cost V 2 bases and J 4 bases, with 6 bases left between them. CDR3 sequence (DNA): TGTGCCAGCAGCTTTGGGTTCACCGGGGAGCTGTTTTTT. Translating it yields CASSFGFTGELFF.

A word on this clonotype: A much larger clone is a single base away; this may be a read error. The gene calls are TRBV19 and TRBJ2-2; D remains unclear. The CDR3 contains 15 residues. V was clipped by 6 bases and J by 3 bases, with 14 bases between them. Germline loops: CDR1 LNHDA, CDR2 SQIVND (reference sequence). This CDR3 reads CASRTPSLYTGELFF. The CDR3 nucleotides are TGTGCCAGTAGGACCCCTTCCTTGTACACCGGGGAGCTGTTTTTT.

The J gene is TRBJ2-1, the V gene TRBV12-3 or TRBV12-4, with 7 bases fitting TRBD2. J gave up 2 bases and V 2 bases, and 6 bases lay outside the gene matches. The CDR3 length is 16 residues. In DNA form, the CDR3 reads TGTGCCAGCAGTTTAAATCCAGCGGGAACCTACAATGAGCAGTTCTTC. Amino acid sequence: CASSLNPAGTYNEQFF.

The genes are TRBV20-1 and TRBJ2-1; TRBD1 matches at 10 bases. CDR3 length: 17 residues. CDR1 is DFQATT and CDR2 is SNEGSKA in the germline V gene (reference sequence). Germline trimming cut 0 bases from V and 7 bases from J; bases unmatched to any gene: 12. DNA of the CDR3: TGCAGTGCTAGAGATCTAGTCGGGGACAGGGGATTTAATGAGCAGTTCTTC. It codes for CSARDLVGDRGFNEQFF.